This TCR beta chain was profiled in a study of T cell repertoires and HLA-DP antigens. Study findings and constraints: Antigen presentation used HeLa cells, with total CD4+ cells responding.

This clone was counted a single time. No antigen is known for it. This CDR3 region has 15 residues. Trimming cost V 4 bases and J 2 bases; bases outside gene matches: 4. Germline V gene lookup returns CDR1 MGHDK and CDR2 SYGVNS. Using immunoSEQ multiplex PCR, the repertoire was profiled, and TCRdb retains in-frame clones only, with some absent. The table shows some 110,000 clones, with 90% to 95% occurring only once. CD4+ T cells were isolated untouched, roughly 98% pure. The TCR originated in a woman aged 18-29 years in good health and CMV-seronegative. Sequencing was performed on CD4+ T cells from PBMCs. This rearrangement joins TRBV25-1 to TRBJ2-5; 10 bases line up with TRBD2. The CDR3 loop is CASSGGLAVQETQYF. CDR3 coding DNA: TGTGCCAGCAGTGGAGGACTAGCGGTACAAGAGACCCAGTACTTC.